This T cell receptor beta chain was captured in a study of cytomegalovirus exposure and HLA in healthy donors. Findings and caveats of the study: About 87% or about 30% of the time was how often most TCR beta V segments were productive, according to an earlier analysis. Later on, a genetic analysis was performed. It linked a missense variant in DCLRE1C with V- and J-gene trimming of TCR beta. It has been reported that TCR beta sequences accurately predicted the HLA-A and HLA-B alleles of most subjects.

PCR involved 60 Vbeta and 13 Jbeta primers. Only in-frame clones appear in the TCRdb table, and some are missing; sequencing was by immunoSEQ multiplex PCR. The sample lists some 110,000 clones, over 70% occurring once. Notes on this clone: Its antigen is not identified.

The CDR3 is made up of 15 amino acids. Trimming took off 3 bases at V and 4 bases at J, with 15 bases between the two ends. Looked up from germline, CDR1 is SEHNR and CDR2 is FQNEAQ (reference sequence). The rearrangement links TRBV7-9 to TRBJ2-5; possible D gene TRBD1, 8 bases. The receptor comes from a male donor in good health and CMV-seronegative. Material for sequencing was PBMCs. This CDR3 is CASSFSQGGGETQYF. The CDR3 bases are TGTGCCAGCAGCTTCTCACAGGGGGGGGGAGAGACCCAGTACTTC.